The clone carrying this T cell receptor (beta chain) was observed at least ten times. What it binds is unknown. This sample stems from a study of T cell repertoires in cytomegalovirus infection. Study background: Carrying CMV and the relevant HLA type showed in public TCR beta signatures.

The germline CDR1 and CDR2 sequences are SGHTA and FQGNSA. V lost 7 bases and J lost 0; bases outside the gene matches: 6. This CDR3 spans 15 amino acids. Via MiXCR, TCRdb re-called the reads, giving one row per CDR3 protein. The data show 650,000 to 900,000 distinct CDR3 sequences, 25% to 30% seen once. Overall study results and limits: HLA-C-restricted CMV clonotypes gave the most frequent clonotype in two of eight donors.

The sequencing used cultured CD8+ T cells from PBMCs, collected from culture after CMV antigen stimulation. The J gene is TRBJ1-5, the V gene TRBV7-2; 7 nucleotides agree with TRBD1. This clonotype originated in a human donor in good health (CMV status not recorded). Some clones in this sample may be carry-over from other donors' samples. CDR3 loop: CASTAGQYSNQPQHF. The CDR3 coding sequence is TGTGCCAGCACCGCGGGACAGTATAGCAATCAGCCCCAGCATTTT.